What follows describes a single T cell receptor (beta chain). The record originates from a study of blood T cell repertoires in COVID-19. CDR3 length equals 13 residues. V shed 7 bases and J 8 bases; nucleotides not matched to a gene: 5. Looked up from germline, CDR1 is LNHDA and CDR2 is SQIVND (reference sequence). How the authors handled the data: Reference gene primer amplification in the assay estimated nucleated cell counts. This table comes from immunoSEQ multiplex PCR, and its TCRdb copy is limited to in-frame clones, with some not included. V and J calls and clone size come straight from that table; D and trimming were deduced from the DNA. The sample consists of some 170,000 clones, approximately 85% of them appearing once.

Sequencing was carried out using peripheral blood. The receptor was derived from a woman in her sixties with acute or convalescent COVID-19. The chain links TRBV19 to TRBJ1-4; 9 bases align to TRBD1. The CDR3 region is CASKRQGEEKLFF. The CDR3 DNA reads as TGTGCCAGTAAGAGACAGGGGGAGGAAAAACTGTTTTTT.